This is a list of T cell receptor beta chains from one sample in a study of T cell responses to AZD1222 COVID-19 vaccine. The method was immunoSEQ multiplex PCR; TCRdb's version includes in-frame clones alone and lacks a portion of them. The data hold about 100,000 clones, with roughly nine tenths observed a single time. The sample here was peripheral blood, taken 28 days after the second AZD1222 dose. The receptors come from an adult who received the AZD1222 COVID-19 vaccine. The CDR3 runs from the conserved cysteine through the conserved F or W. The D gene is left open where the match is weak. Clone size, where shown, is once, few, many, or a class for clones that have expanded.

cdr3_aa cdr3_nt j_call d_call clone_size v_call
CASSQGRTGFYEQYF TGTGCCAGCAGCCAAGGCCGGACAGGCTTCTACGAGCAGTACTTC TRBJ2-7 TRBD1 NA TRBV3-1/TRBV3-2
CASSLAGTGELFF TGTGCCAGCAGCCTAGCGGGAACCGGGGAGCTGTTTTTT TRBJ2-2 TRBD2 NA TRBV7-3
CASSVDPGAGGQETQYF TGTGCCAGCAGCGTGGATCCTGGGGCGGGGGGTCAAGAGACCCAGTACTTC TRBJ2-5 TRBD2 NA TRBV11-2
CASSLATYGYTF TGTGCCAGCAGCCTCGCGACCTATGGCTACACCTTC TRBJ1-2 NA NA TRBV3-1/TRBV3-2
CASSFQGRELFF TGCGCCAGCAGCTTTCAGGGCAGGGAGCTGTTTTTT TRBJ2-2 NA NA TRBV5-1
CASSEGQAASF TGTGCCAGCAGTGAAGGGCAGGCCGCTTCTTTC TRBJ1-2 NA NA TRBV2
CASSVGIGNYEQYF TGTGCCAGCAGCGTAGGCATAGGGAACTACGAGCAGTACTTC TRBJ2-7 NA NA TRBV9
CASSAQTGGTGRAGELFF TGTGCCAGCAGTGCCCAGACAGGCGGCACGGGCCGCGCCGGGGAGCTGTTTTTT TRBJ2-2 NA NA TRBV25-1
CASSRQPGETQYF TGTGCCAGCAGCCGACAGCCGGGGGAGACCCAGTACTTC TRBJ2-5 NA NA TRBV4-2
CASKVFGTGELFF TGCGCCAGCAAAGTTTTTGGGACCGGGGAGCTGTTTTTT TRBJ2-2 NA NA TRBV5-1
CASSDSAGQGASGYTF TGTGCCAGCAGTGACTCTGCAGGACAGGGGGCAAGTGGCTACACCTTC TRBJ1-2 TRBD1 few TRBV6-4
CASSISDGGRVWYGYTF TGTGCCAGTAGTATCTCCGACGGAGGTAGGGTTTGGTATGGCTACACCTTC TRBJ1-2 NA NA TRBV19
CASSYPGGRTGELFF TGTGCCAGCAGTTACCCGGGGGGGCGAACCGGGGAGCTGTTTTTT TRBJ2-2 TRBD2 NA TRBV6-6
CAWSALGQGKNGYTF TGTGCCTGGAGTGCACTAGGACAGGGTAAAAATGGCTACACCTTC TRBJ1-2 TRBD1 NA TRBV30
CASSFGTGVSPLHF TGCGCCAGCAGCTTCGGGACCGGGGTTTCACCCCTCCACTTT TRBJ1-6 NA once TRBV5-1
CASSHRLAGYTGELFF TGTGCCAGCAGCCATAGACTAGCGGGGTATACCGGGGAGCTGTTTTTT TRBJ2-2 TRBD2 once TRBV14
CASSLERSTDTQYF TGTGCCAGCAGTCTCGAACGTAGCACAGATACGCAGTATTTT TRBJ2-3 NA NA TRBV6-5
CASGGLGIGTGELFF TGTGCCAGCGGGGGTTTGGGGATCGGAACCGGGGAGCTGTTTTTT TRBJ2-2 NA NA TRBV2
CASSPPLGGIGGYTF TGTGCCAGCTCACCACCCCTGGGGGGGATTGGGGGCTACACCTTC TRBJ1-2 NA NA TRBV18
CASGSGNGVTGELFF TGTGCCAGCGGATCGGGGAACGGCGTCACCGGGGAGCTGTTTTTT TRBJ2-2 NA NA TRBV7-9
CASSEQSQLETQYF TGTGCCAGCAGTGAACAGAGTCAACTGGAGACCCAGTACTTC TRBJ2-5 NA NA TRBV2
CAWRRDSGSYNEQFF TGTGCCTGGAGGAGGGACAGTGGCTCCTACAATGAGCAGTTCTTC TRBJ2-1 TRBD1 NA TRBV30
CASSVALVVKAGVDGYTF TGTGCCAGCAGCGTAGCCCTCGTGGTCAAGGCGGGGGTCGATGGCTACACCTTC TRBJ1-2 NA few TRBV9
CASSFGQVTYNEQFF TGTGCCAGCAGCTTCGGACAGGTAACCTACAATGAGCAGTTCTTC TRBJ2-1 TRBD1 NA TRBV13
CASSRVDTQYF TGTGCCAGCAGCAGAGTAGACACGCAGTATTTT TRBJ2-3 NA few TRBV21-1
CASRAVLVIDEQFF TGCGCCAGCAGAGCGGTATTAGTAATTGATGAGCAGTTCTTC TRBJ2-1 NA NA TRBV5-1
CASSKTGDYGYTF TGTGCCAGTAGTAAAACAGGGGACTATGGCTACACCTTC TRBJ1-2 TRBD1 NA TRBV19
CASSLTGIDTQYF TGTGCCAGCAGCTTGACAGGGATAGATACGCAGTATTTT TRBJ2-3 NA NA TRBV5-6
CASSFLADSYNEQFF TGTGCCAGCAGCTTCCTAGCGGACTCCTACAATGAGCAGTTCTTC TRBJ2-1 TRBD2 NA TRBV7-2
CASSAQGAGEKLFF TGTGCCAGCTCAGCCCAGGGGGCAGGTGAAAAACTGTTTTTT TRBJ1-4 TRBD1 NA TRBV18
CASSQGTTGNEQFF TGTGCCAGCAGCCAAGGGACTACGGGCAATGAGCAGTTCTTC TRBJ2-1 NA NA TRBV3-1/TRBV3-2
CASSLSRDTEAFF TGTGCCAGCAGCCTCTCGCGGGACACTGAAGCTTTCTTT TRBJ1-1 NA NA TRBV4-2
CASSLERQGVTEAFF TGCGCCAGCAGCTTGGAACGACAGGGGGTCACTGAAGCTTTCTTT TRBJ1-1 TRBD1 NA TRBV5-1
CASSPPVLETQYF TGTGCCAGCTCACCACCAGTTTTGGAGACCCAGTACTTC TRBJ2-5 NA NA TRBV18
CASVPQVNMNTEAFF TGTGCCAGCGTCCCACAGGTGAACATGAACACTGAAGCTTTCTTT TRBJ1-1 NA NA TRBV18
CSASGTGYSNQPQHF TGCAGTGCTAGTGGGACAGGTTATAGCAATCAGCCCCAGCATTTT TRBJ1-5 TRBD1 NA TRBV20-1
CAWSLGASYTF TGTGCCTGGAGTCTGGGGGCGAGCTACACCTTC TRBJ1-2 NA NA TRBV30